One and the same sample provided the 23 T cell receptor beta chains below, sequenced in a study of spatial heterogeneity in lung cancer. The study, taken as a whole, reports: Intratumoral expanded alpha and beta TCR counts were found to track tumor mutation counts.

The antigens of these receptors remain unknown. Documented time point: sample taken at primary tumor resection. TCRdb independently ran MiXCR on the 5' RACE reads; one entry per CDR3 protein. This table has roughly 3,000 distinct CDR3 sequences, around 6% appearing once. The material was lung tumor tissue, obtained at surgery. Receptor source: a male donor with early-stage non-small cell lung cancer.

This clonotype qualifies as medium-sized (0.01 to 0.1%). The chain uses TRBV18 and TRBJ1-5, with TRBD1 matching 7 bases. V was clipped by 5 bases and J by 4 bases; unmatched bases: 5. The CDR3 sequence is 14 residues long. Germline V gene lookup returns CDR1 KGHSH and CDR2 LQKENI. Here the CDR3 reads CASSTGTANQPQHF. The CDR3 DNA follows: TGTGCCAGCTCAACCGGGACAGCAAATCAGCCCCAGCATTTT.

This clonotype is medium-sized within its sample. V is TRBV20-1 and J is TRBJ2-7; 8 bases fit TRBD1. This CDR3 has 15 amino acids. V shed 2 bases, J shed 3 bases, and the junction held 9 bases outside the gene matches. The germline CDR1 and CDR2 sequences are DFQATT and SNEGSKA (reference sequence). The CDR3 coding sequence is TGCAGTGCTAGATTCTCCGGGACAGGCAACTACGAGCAGTACTTC. It specifies CSARFSGTGNYEQYF.

By sample fraction, this clonotype is medium-sized. This sequence joins TRBV6-4 and TRBJ1-1; D call uncertain. Trimming cost V 6 bases and J 4 bases, with 18 bases left between them. Germline CDR1 is MRHNA and CDR2 is SNTAGT. There are 15 residues in the CDR3. CDR3 region: CASRHNPGVGTEAFF. The DNA for the CDR3 is TGTGCCAGCAGACACAACCCCGGGGTAGGCACTGAAGCTTTCTTT.

Many counts were recorded for this clonotype. V usage is TRBV30 and J usage is TRBJ1-5; the D is unclear. The ends were cut back, 2 bases at V and 4 bases at J, with 9 bases in the middle. There are 13 residues in the CDR3. Germline assignment: CDR1 GTSNPN and CDR2 SVGIG (reference sequence). The CDR3 is CAWSRGSNQPQHF. CDR3 coding DNA: TGTGCCTGGAGTCGAGGGTCAAATCAGCCCCAGCATTTT.

By sample fraction, this clonotype is medium-sized. V usage is TRBV5-1 and J usage is TRBJ1-1; D is possibly TRBD1 (6 bases). The germline V gene has CDR1 SGHRS and CDR2 YFSETQ. The CDR3 runs to 14 residues. The V end lost 3 bases, the J end lost 1 base, and 10 bases lay between the germline ends. CDR3 sequence (DNA): TGCGCCAGCAGCTCTGACAGGACGAACACTGAAGCTTTCTTT. It is translated as CASSSDRTNTEAFF.

In this sample, this clonotype is medium-sized. This chain connects TRBV28 to TRBJ1-5, with a weak D call TRBD1 (5 bases). The CDR3 is 16 amino acids. CDR1 and CDR2 (germline): MDHEN, SYDVKM. V was trimmed by 6 bases and J by 2 bases, leaving 17 bases between them. For the CDR3, the DNA is TGTGCCAGCAGCCAAAGGGGCCGGGGAGGCAATCAGCCCCAGCATTTT. This sequence encodes CASSQRGRGGNQPQHF.

By share, this clonotype ranks as large. This chain uses TRBV7-8 with TRBJ2-7; the D is unclear. This CDR3 comprises 15 residues. Between the trimmed V and J ends, which lost 1 base and 7 bases, there was a span of 17 bases. CDR1 and CDR2 from the germline V gene are SGHVS and FQNEAQ. The CDR3 bases are TGTGCCAGCAGCTTAGAAGGTCGGCCTTTGGGGGAGCAGTACTTC. This codes for CASSLEGRPLGEQYF.

This clonotype is medium-sized. V gene TRBV7-2 combines with J gene TRBJ1-5; D is ambiguous. Germline CDR1 reads SGHTA; CDR2 reads FQGNSA. The ends were cut back, 4 bases at V and 5 bases at J, with 9 bases in the middle. The CDR3 is made up of 13 amino acids. The CDR3, as DNA: TGTGCCAGCAGCTCCCGCAGAGATCAGCCCCAGCATTTT. It codes for CASSSRRDQPQHF.

This clonotype is labeled medium-sized (0.01 to 0.1%). The rearrangement links TRBV6-2 or TRBV6-3 to TRBJ2-3, with 8 bases aligning to TRBD2. CDR3 length equals 14 residues. Germline assignment: CDR1 MNHEY and CDR2 SVGEGT. V lost 2 bases and J lost 5; bases outside the gene matches: 3. The CDR3 nucleotides are TGTGCCAGCAGTTACCAGGGGACTAGAGATACGCAGTATTTT. Amino acids: CASSYQGTRDTQYF.

Sample share makes this clonotype medium-sized (0.01 to 0.1%). The chain has TRBV6-5 and TRBJ2-5; 7 nucleotides match TRBD2. The CDR3 sequence is 14 residues long. Trimming cost V 2 bases and J 5 bases; bases outside gene matches: 5. Germline loops: CDR1 MNHEY, CDR2 SVGAGI. CDR3 region: CASSYTWGGETQYF. The CDR3 DNA sequence: TGTGCCAGCAGTTACACCTGGGGGGGGGAGACCCAGTACTTC.

By sample share, this clonotype is medium-sized (0.01 to 0.1%). The chain employs TRBV5-1 and TRBJ2-1; 11 bases agree with TRBD2. The CDR3 loop spans 16 amino acids. The V segment lost 4 bases and the J segment 5 bases; nucleotides outside the gene matches: 8. Germline-derived CDR1 and CDR2 are SGHRS and YFSETQ. For the CDR3, the DNA is TGCGCCAGCAGCCAAGGGACTAGCGGAGCACACAATGAGCAGTTCTTC. Translating it yields CASSQGTSGAHNEQFF.

This clonotype is medium-sized (0.01 to 0.1%) in the sample. The chain couples TRBV27 to TRBJ1-2, with D tentatively TRBD1 (5 bases). The germline V and J ends were trimmed by 9 bases and 2 bases, with 13 bases remaining between them. Looked up from germline, CDR1 is MNHEY and CDR2 is SMNVEV (reference sequence). CDR3 length: 13 residues. CDR3 loop: CASKGRDNYGYTF. The CDR3 DNA follows: TGTGCCAGTAAGGGTCGGGACAACTATGGCTACACCTTC.

By share, this clonotype counts as medium-sized. The V call is TRBV5-6, the J call TRBJ1-6; D is undetermined. Looked up from germline, CDR1 is SGHDT and CDR2 is YYEEEE. The length of the CDR3 is 14 residues. Trimming stripped 4 bases from V and 10 bases from J, with 15 bases between. The CDR3 region is CASSRTATGSPLHF. CDR3 coding DNA: TGTGCCAGCAGCCGGACGGCGACGGGATCACCCCTCCACTTT.

The J gene is TRBJ2-7, the V gene TRBV6-5; D possibly corresponds to TRBD2 (5 bases). Germline assignment: CDR1 MNHEY and CDR2 SVGAGI. The length of the CDR3 is 14 residues. Trimming pared 7 bases from V and 0 bases from J, leaving 13 bases between. Here the CDR3 DNA reads TGTGCCAGCAATCGGGCGGGCGGCTCCTACGAGCAGTACTTC. It yields the protein CASNRAGGSYEQYF.

The chain uses TRBV5-6 and TRBJ2-5, with 7 bases lining up with TRBD1. The germline V gene has CDR1 SGHDT and CDR2 YYEEEE. The CDR3 spans 15 residues. The V segment lost 0 bases and the J segment 5 bases; nucleotides outside the gene matches: 7. This CDR3 is CASSLDGRGSETQYF. The CDR3 DNA sequence: TGTGCCAGCAGCTTGGACGGCAGGGGGAGCGAGACCCAGTACTTC.

This clonotype is medium-sized within its sample. The V call is TRBV25-1, the J call TRBJ1-2; the D is unclear. This CDR3 spans 12 amino acids. Germline loops: CDR1 MGHDK, CDR2 SYGVNS. The germline V and J ends were trimmed by 8 bases and 6 bases, with 13 bases remaining between them. CDR3 residues: CASGIETDGYTF. CDR3 DNA: TGTGCCAGCGGGATTGAGACGGATGGCTACACCTTC.

This clonotype was detected many times. The V gene is TRBV7-2, the J gene TRBJ2-7; 10 bases agree with TRBD1. In germline, CDR1 is SGHTA, CDR2 FQGNSA. V lost 5 bases to trimming and J lost 4 bases; unmatched junction nucleotides: 5. This CDR3 spans 14 amino acids. The CDR3 is CASSQDRGLYEQYF. DNA for the CDR3: TGTGCCAGCAGCCAGGACAGGGGGTTGTACGAGCAGTACTTC.

This clonotype has more than one count but fewer than ten. V gene TRBV6-5 combines with J gene TRBJ2-5; 10 nucleotides align to TRBD2. Trimming took 6 bases from V and 3 from J; bases not matched to a gene: 10. CDR1 and CDR2 (germline): MNHEY, SVGAGI. The CDR3 totals 16 residues. The CDR3 protein is CASRSHPSGSEETQYF. CDR3 coding DNA: TGTGCCAGCAGATCGCACCCTAGCGGGAGTGAAGAGACCCAGTACTTC.

This clonotype is classed as medium-sized. The chain combines TRBV10-2 with TRBJ2-4; D is unresolved. Germline-derived CDR1 and CDR2 are WSHSY and SAAADI. The CDR3 extends over 14 amino acids. V was cut by 7 bases and J by 6 bases, with 16 bases left in between. CDR3 protein: CASTETAMLNIQYF. Here the CDR3 DNA reads TGCGCCAGCACCGAGACCGCAATGCTAAACATTCAGTACTTC.

This clonotype appeared many times. The chain is built from TRBV10-3 and TRBJ2-5; perhaps TRBD1 as D (6 bases). The CDR3 is 15 amino acids. Germline V gene sequence: CDR1 ENHRY, CDR2 SYGVKD. V was pared by 3 bases and J by 2 bases, with 13 bases between. The CDR3 bases are TGTGCCATCAGTGAATTCCTACAGGGACAAGAGACCCAGTACTTC. This gives the protein CAISEFLQGQETQYF.

In its sample, this clonotype is medium-sized. V gene TRBV2 combines with J gene TRBJ1-5; D unresolved. CDR3 length: 13 residues. Germline CDR1 reads SNHLY; CDR2 reads FYNNEI. Trimming stripped 6 bases from V and 4 bases from J, with 10 bases between. CDR3 sequence: CASRQVRNQPQHF. The CDR3 DNA reads TGTGCCAGCAGGCAGGTCAGAAATCAGCCCCAGCATTTT.

Within the sample, this clonotype is medium-sized. This chain links TRBV28 with TRBJ1-2, with 10 bases matching TRBD1. Germline V gene data show CDR1 as MDHEN and CDR2 as SYDVKM. The CDR3 runs to 16 residues. After removal of 3 bases from V and 3 bases from J, the junction contained 7 bases not matched to a gene. The CDR3 is CASSFYGQGVYYGYTF. Written as DNA, the CDR3 is TGTGCCAGCAGTTTTTATGGACAGGGGGTATACTATGGCTACACCTTC.

In its sample, this clonotype ranks as medium-sized. This chain joins TRBV4-2 and TRBJ2-2, with D hard to call. V shed 0 bases and J shed 3 bases, with 5 bases lying between them. The CDR3 is 14 residues long. Per germline, CDR1 LGHNA and CDR2 YNFKEQ. As DNA, the CDR3 is TGTGCCAGCAGCCAAGATTTCCACACCGGGGAGCTGTTTTTT. Translated: CASSQDFHTGELFF.